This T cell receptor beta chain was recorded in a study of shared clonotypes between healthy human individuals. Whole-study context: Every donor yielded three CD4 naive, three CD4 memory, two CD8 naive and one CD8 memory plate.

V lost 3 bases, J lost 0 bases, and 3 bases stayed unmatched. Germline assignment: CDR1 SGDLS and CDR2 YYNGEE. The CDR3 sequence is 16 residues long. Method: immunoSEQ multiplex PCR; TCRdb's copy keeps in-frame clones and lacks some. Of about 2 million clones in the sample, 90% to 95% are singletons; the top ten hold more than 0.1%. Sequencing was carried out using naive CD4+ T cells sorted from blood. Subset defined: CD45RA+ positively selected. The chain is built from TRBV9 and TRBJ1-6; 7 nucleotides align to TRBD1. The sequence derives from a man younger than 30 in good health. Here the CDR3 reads CASSGGQSSYNSPLHF. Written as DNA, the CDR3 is TGTGCCAGCAGCGGGGGACAGAGCTCCTATAATTCACCCCTCCACTTT.